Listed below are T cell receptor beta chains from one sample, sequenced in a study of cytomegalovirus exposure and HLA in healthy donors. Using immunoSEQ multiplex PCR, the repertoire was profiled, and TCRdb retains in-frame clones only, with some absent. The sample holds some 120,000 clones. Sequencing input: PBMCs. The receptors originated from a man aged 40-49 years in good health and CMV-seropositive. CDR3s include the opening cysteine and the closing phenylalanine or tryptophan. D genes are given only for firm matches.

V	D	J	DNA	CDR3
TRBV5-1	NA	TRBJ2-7	TGCGCCAGCAGCCCTAGTAGGAGCTCCTACGAGCAGTACTTC	CASSPSRSSYEQYF
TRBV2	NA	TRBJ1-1	TGTGCCAGCGGTAAGGAGGGAATCATCGCTGAAGCTTTCTTT	CASGKEGIIAEAFF
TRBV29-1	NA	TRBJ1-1	TGCAGCTCCAGAGGTGGGGGGAGCACTGAAGCTTTCTTT	CSSRGGGSTEAFF
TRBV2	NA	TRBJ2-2	TGTGCCAGCAGGGGGGGACAGATGAACACCGGGGAGCTGTTTTTT	CASRGGQMNTGELFF
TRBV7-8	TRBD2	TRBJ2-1	TGTGCCAGCAGCTTAGCGCTGGGACTAGCGGGAGGCGGTGAGCAGTTCTTC	CASSLALGLAGGGEQFF
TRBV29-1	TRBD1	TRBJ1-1	TGCAGCGTCCCGGACAGGACCAAAATGAACACTGAAGCTTTCTTT	CSVPDRTKMNTEAFF
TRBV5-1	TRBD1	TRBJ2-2	TGCGCCAGCAGTATATACCAGGGGGCGCCGAGCACCGGGGAGCTGTTTTTT	CASSIYQGAPSTGELFF
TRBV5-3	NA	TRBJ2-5	TGTGCCAGAACTCGAGAGACCCAGTACTTC	CARTRETQYF
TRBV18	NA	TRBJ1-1	TGTGCCAGCTCACCACGGGCAGTCTCGAACACTGAAGCTTTCTTT	CASSPRAVSNTEAFF
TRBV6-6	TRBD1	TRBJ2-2	TGTGCCAGCAACAGACAGGGGGAGACGACCGGGGAGCTGTTTTTT	CASNRQGETTGELFF
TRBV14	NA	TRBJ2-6	TGTGCCAGCAGCCAAGTCCAGGGTCCTGGGGCCAACGTCCTGACTTTC	CASSQVQGPGANVLTF
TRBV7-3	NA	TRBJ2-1	TGTGCCAGCAGCTTAAGACGGGACAATGAGCAGTTCTTC	CASSLRRDNEQFF
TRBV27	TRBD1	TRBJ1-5	TGTGCCAGCAGTTCGACAGGGACGCGGCCCCAGCATTTT	CASSSTGTRPQHF
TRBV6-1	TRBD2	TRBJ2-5	TGTGCCAGCAGTGGGGGGACTAGCACGGCTATGGTCTGGGAGACCCAGTACTTC	CASSGGTSTAMVWETQYF
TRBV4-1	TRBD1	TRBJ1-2	TGCGCCAGCAGCCAAGGGGACAGGGAGGACGATGGCTACACCTTC	CASSQGDREDDGYTF
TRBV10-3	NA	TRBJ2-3	TGTGCCATCACCCCTGACTGGGAGGTAGATACGCAGTATTTT	CAITPDWEVDTQYF
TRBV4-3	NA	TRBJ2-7	TGCGTCAGCAGCCAAGGTTTGTCAGGGATGGGCAACGAGCAGTACTTC	CVSSQGLSGMGNEQYF
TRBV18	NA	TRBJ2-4	TGTGCCAGCTCACCACTCCGGGACACAATTCAGTACTTC	CASSPLRDTIQYF
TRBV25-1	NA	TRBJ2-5	TGTGCCAGCATCCGCGGGGTTACCCAGTACTTC	CASIRGVTQYF
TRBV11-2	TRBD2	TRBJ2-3	TGTGCCAGCAGCTCGACTAGCGGGAGGGTGACAGATACGCAGTATTTT	CASSSTSGRVTDTQYF
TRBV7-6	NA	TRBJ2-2	TGTGCCAGCAGCCCTAACTTGTACACCGGGGAGCTGTTTTTT	CASSPNLYTGELFF
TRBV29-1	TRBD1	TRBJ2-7	TGCAGCGTTGAAGCCTGGGACAGGGAGAACGAGCAGTACTTC	CSVEAWDRENEQYF
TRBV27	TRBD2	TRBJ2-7	TGTGCCAGCAGTTTAGAGCCGGGACTAAAGGCCCCCGAGCAGTACTTC	CASSLEPGLKAPEQYF
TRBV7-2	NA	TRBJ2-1	TGTGCCAGCAGTTCTAGAACAGGGAATGAGCAGTTCTTC	CASSSRTGNEQFF
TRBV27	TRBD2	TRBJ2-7	TGTGCCAGCAGCGAACGAAGACTAGCGGGAGCGTACGAGCAGTACTTC	CASSERRLAGAYEQYF
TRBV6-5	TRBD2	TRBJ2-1	TGTGCCAGCAGTTACCTACCTAGCGGGAGTGCGAATGAGCAGTTCTTC	CASSYLPSGSANEQFF
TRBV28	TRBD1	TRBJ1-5	TGTGCCAGCAGTTGGGGACAGGGGAATCAGCCCCAGCATTTT	CASSWGQGNQPQHF
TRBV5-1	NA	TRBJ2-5	TGCGCCAGCAGCTTGGGGGAGCTTCAAGAGACCCAGTACTTC	CASSLGELQETQYF
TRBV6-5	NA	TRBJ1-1	TGTGCCAGCAGCGACGCGGATAAAGACACTGAAGCTTTCTTT	CASSDADKDTEAFF
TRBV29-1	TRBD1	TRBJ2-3	TGCAGCGTCCCACGGACAGGGTCCACAGATACGCAGTATTTT	CSVPRTGSTDTQYF
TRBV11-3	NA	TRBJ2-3	TGTGCCAGCAGGCCGTCAGGGTCAGATACGCAGTATTTT	CASRPSGSDTQYF
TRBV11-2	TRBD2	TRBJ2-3	TGTGCCAGCAGCTGGACTAGCGGGAGTGTTAGCACAGATACGCAGTATTTT	CASSWTSGSVSTDTQYF
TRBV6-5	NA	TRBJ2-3	TGTGCCACCCGTCGGGGTCCCATGGATACGCAGTATTTT	CATRRGPMDTQYF
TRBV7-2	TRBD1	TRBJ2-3	TGTGCCAGCAGCGCAACCGGGACAGCCTCGGGCACAGATACGCAGTATTTT	CASSATGTASGTDTQYF
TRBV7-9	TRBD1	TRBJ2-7	TGTGCCAGCAGCTTAGGGACAGGGGGCGAGCAGTACTTC	CASSLGTGGEQYF
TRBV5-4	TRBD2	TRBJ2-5	TGTGCCAGCAGCAGGGGGCGGGAGGGCCCCGGGACCCAGTACTTC	CASSRGREGPGTQYF
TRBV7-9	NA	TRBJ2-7	TGTGCCAGCAGCTTTTCGGGTTACGAGCAGTACTTC	CASSFSGYEQYF
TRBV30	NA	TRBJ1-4	TGTGCCTGGAGTGCGAGGGAGGTGGAGGAAAAACTGTTTTTT	CAWSAREVEEKLFF
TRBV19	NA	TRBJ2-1	TGTGCCAGTAGTCGGTTTTACAGGGCCCGGTACAATGAGCAGTTCTTC	CASSRFYRARYNEQFF
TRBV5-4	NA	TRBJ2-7	TGTGCCAGCAGCCTGTCAATAGACTACTACTACGAGCAGTACTTC	CASSLSIDYYYEQYF
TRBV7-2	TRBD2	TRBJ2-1	TGTGCCAGCCCTCAAGGCACTAGCGGGAGCAGCTATGAGCAGTTCTTC	CASPQGTSGSSYEQFF